This T cell receptor (beta chain) was sequenced in a study of shared clonotypes between healthy human individuals. The ends were cut back, 1 base at V and 4 bases at J, with 14 bases in the middle. The germline V gene has CDR1 MDHEN and CDR2 SYDVKM. This CDR3 is built from 15 residues. The table came from immunoSEQ multiplex PCR; TCRdb's copy has only in-frame clones and leaves some out. This sample has more than 2,000,000 clones, with 85% to 95% found just once. This clone came up once. Its specificity is unknown. Study-level points and caveats: Expectations were that clonotype sharing among donors would be affected by sequencing depth. A small donor pool kept down the genetic and exposure-history diversity that was represented.

The study separated CD4+ cells into CD45RA+ naive and CD45RA-negative memory subsets. The receptor's source is a man younger than 30 in good health. The V and J genes are TRBV28 and TRBJ2-7; D possibly matches TRBD1 or TRBD2 (5 bases each). The sample consisted of naive CD4+ T cells sorted from blood. The subset: CD45RA+ positively selected. The CDR3 loop reads CASSLSGTAFYEQYF. CDR3 sequence (DNA): TGTGCCAGCAGTTTATCCGGGACCGCCTTTTACGAGCAGTACTTC. Supplemented by reference TRBV28 and TRBJ2-7, the full variable domain reads DVKVTQSSRYLVKRTGEKVFLECVQDMDHENMFWYRQDPGLGLRLIYFSYDVKMKEKGDIPEGYSVSREKKERFSLILESASTNQTSMYLCASSLSGTAFYEQYFGPGTRLTVT.